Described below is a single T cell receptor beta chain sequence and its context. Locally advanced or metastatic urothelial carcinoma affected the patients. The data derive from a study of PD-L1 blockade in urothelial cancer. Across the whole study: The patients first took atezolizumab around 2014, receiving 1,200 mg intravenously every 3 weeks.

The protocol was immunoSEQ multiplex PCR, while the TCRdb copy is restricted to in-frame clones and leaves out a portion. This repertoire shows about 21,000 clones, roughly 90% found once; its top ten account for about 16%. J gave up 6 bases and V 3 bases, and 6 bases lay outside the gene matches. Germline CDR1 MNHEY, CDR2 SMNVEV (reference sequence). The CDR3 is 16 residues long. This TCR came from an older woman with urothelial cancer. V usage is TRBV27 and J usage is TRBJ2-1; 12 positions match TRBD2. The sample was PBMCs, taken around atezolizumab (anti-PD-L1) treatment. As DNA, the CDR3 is TGTGCCAGCAGTTTTAAGACTAGCGGGAGATTCAATGAGCAGTTCTTC. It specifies CASSFKTSGRFNEQFF.